These T cell receptor beta chains were read from a single sample in a study of control samples from healthy donors and cancer patients. Clones were sequenced by immunoSEQ multiplex PCR, and TCRdb holds only the in-frame ones, with some missing. The sample contains 100,000 to 150,000 clones, over 75% of which appear only once. Sequenced sample: blood. The source is a man between 60 and 75 years old in good health. The CDR3 runs from the conserved cysteine through the conserved F or W. The D gene is left open where the match is weak. Clone sizes are given selectively: once, few, many, or a class where the clone is expanded.

-	TRBV7-2	-	TRBJ2-2	TGTGCCAGCAGCTTATTTGAGCTGAACACCGGGGAGCTGTTTTTT	CASSLFELNTGELFF
-	TRBV7-2	TRBD1	TRBJ2-7	TGTGCCAGCAGCTGGGACAGAGACTTCTACGAGCAGTACTTC	CASSWDRDFYEQYF
-	TRBV30	-	TRBJ2-3	TGTGCCTGGAGTGTTGGGGCAGTTACGCAGTATTTT	CAWSVGAVTQYF
few	TRBV4-1	-	TRBJ2-3	TGCGCCAGCAGCCAAGTTGGCAGGGGATTTTTCGCAGATACGCAGTATTTT	CASSQVGRGFFADTQYF
-	TRBV27	TRBD1	TRBJ1-5	TGTGCCAGCAGTATCGGGACAGGGCTAAACAATCAGCCCCAGCATTTT	CASSIGTGLNNQPQHF
-	TRBV30	-	TRBJ2-3	TGTGCCTGGGGGCATGGGGGGCGGAACACAGATACGCAGTATTTT	CAWGHGGRNTDTQYF
-	TRBV19	TRBD1	TRBJ1-3	TGTGCCAGTGGAGAGGGACAGGCAAACACCATATATTTT	CASGEGQANTIYF
-	TRBV23-1	-	TRBJ2-7	TGCGCCAGCAGTCTTACAGGGTACCACGAGCAGTACTTC	CASSLTGYHEQYF
-	TRBV28	-	TRBJ1-6	TGTGCCAGCAGATCTCCCACAGGGAGCAATTCACCCCTCCACTTT	CASRSPTGSNSPLHF
once	TRBV5-5	TRBD1	TRBJ1-1	TGTGCCAGCAGCTCCCGCTACCTCCGGGGACAGGAAGAAGCTTTCTTT	CASSSRYLRGQEEAFF
-	TRBV4-2	-	TRBJ2-3	TGTGCCAGCCGCTTTGGAGGGCAAACTGGCACAGATACGCAGTATTTT	CASRFGGQTGTDTQYF
-	TRBV18	TRBD1	TRBJ1-1	TGTGCCAGCTCACCTCAATCCCCGACAGGGTTAACTGAAGCTTTCTTT	CASSPQSPTGLTEAFF
-	TRBV6-5	-	TRBJ1-1	TGTGCCAGCAGTTACTCGACTAACAGATTGAACACTGAAGCTTTCTTT	CASSYSTNRLNTEAFF
few	TRBV18	-	TRBJ2-4	TGTGCCAGCTCACCACTGGTGGGGGGCGACAAAAACATTCAGTACTTC	CASSPLVGGDKNIQYF
-	TRBV6-6	-	TRBJ1-6	TGTGCCAGCAGTGGTAGTACATACACCTATAATTCACCCCTCCACTTT	CASSGSTYTYNSPLHF
-	TRBV18	-	TRBJ2-2	TGTGCCAGCTCACCGAACCTGTCTGCCGGGGAGCTGTTTTTT	CASSPNLSAGELFF
-	TRBV5-1	-	TRBJ2-7	TGCGCCAGCAGCTTGGCTCAGGGACGATCCTACGAGCAGTACTTC	CASSLAQGRSYEQYF
-	TRBV28	-	TRBJ1-4	TGTGCCAGCAGAGGCAGGGTATATGAAAAACTGTTTTTT	CASRGRVYEKLFF
-	TRBV19	-	TRBJ1-5	TGTGCCAGTAGTGACCAAGGGGGCAATCAGCCCCAGCATTTT	CASSDQGGNQPQHF
-	TRBV7-9	-	TRBJ2-2	TGTGCCAGCAGCTTTGGCAGGGGCCACACCGGGGAGCTGTTTTTT	CASSFGRGHTGELFF
-	TRBV4-3	-	TRBJ1-2	TGCGCCAGCAGCCACGGCAACAGTGGACCCATGTATGGCTACACCTTC	CASSHGNSGPMYGYTF
-	TRBV7-9	-	TRBJ1-2	TGTGCCAGCAGCTTAGACAGAGAGAATGGCTACACCTTC	CASSLDRENGYTF
-	TRBV7-8	-	TRBJ1-1	TGTGCCAGCAGCTTGGGCATTGAAGCTTTCTTT	CASSLGIEAFF
-	TRBV6-5	-	TRBJ1-5	TGTGCCAGCAGTTGGACGGCCAGCAATCAGCCCCAGCATTTT	CASSWTASNQPQHF
-	TRBV28	TRBD1	TRBJ1-1	TGTGCCAGCAGGTCAGGACAGGGGACTGAAGCTTTCTTT	CASRSGQGTEAFF
-	TRBV6-5	-	TRBJ1-1	TGTGCCATTAGCCGACAGTCTATGAACACTGAAGCTTTCTTT	CAISRQSMNTEAFF
-	TRBV11-2	-	TRBJ2-3	TGTGCCAGCAGCTTGAGCCGCACAGATACGCAGTATTTT	CASSLSRTDTQYF
-	TRBV6-2/TRBV6-3	-	TRBJ2-7	TGTGCCAGCAGTCCCGGTACAGGGTTTGCCGAGCAGTACTTC	CASSPGTGFAEQYF
-	TRBV7-2	-	TRBJ1-5	TGTGCCAGCAGTGATGGGTATAGCAATCAGCCCCAGCATTTT	CASSDGYSNQPQHF
-	TRBV7-2	TRBD1	TRBJ1-6	TGTGCCAGCAGCCCCGGGACAGGGTATAATTCACCCCTCCACTTT	CASSPGTGYNSPLHF
-	TRBV4-1	TRBD1	TRBJ2-1	TGCGCCAGCAGCCAAGAATTGAACAGGGGATTCTACAATGAGCAGTTCTTC	CASSQELNRGFYNEQFF
few	TRBV28	-	TRBJ1-1	TGTGCCAGCAGTCGGAAAGGGGTGACTGAAGCTTTCTTT	CASSRKGVTEAFF
-	TRBV15	TRBD1	TRBJ1-4	TGTGCCACCAGCAGCAAGACAGGGGGGAATGAAAAACTGTTTTTT	CATSSKTGGNEKLFF
-	TRBV27	-	TRBJ1-5	TGTGCCAGCAGTTTACATGGGGGGGGCCAGCCCCAGCATTTT	CASSLHGGGQPQHF
-	TRBV13	-	TRBJ2-1	TGTGCCAGCAGCCCCCCGGGAAGAGCGGTTTATAATGAGCAGTTCTTC	CASSPPGRAVYNEQFF
-	TRBV27	-	TRBJ1-1	TGTGCCAGCAGTCGATACCCCCTAGGGGCGTTGATGAACACTGAAGCTTTCTTT	CASSRYPLGALMNTEAFF
-	TRBV5-8	-	TRBJ1-6	TGTGCCAGCAGCTTGGGCGGGGCGAATTCACCCCTCCACTTT	CASSLGGANSPLHF
-	TRBV5-4	TRBD1	TRBJ2-7	TGTGCCAGCAGCTGGGGACAGGAAACCTACGAGCAGTACTTC	CASSWGQETYEQYF
-	TRBV11-2	-	TRBJ1-6	TGTGCCAGCAGCTTTGTACAGGGCCTCTATAATTCACCCCTCCACTTT	CASSFVQGLYNSPLHF
-	TRBV29-1	-	TRBJ1-4	TGCAGCGTCCTCGACCCGGGAAAACTGTTTTTT	CSVLDPGKLFF
-	TRBV23-1	TRBD1	TRBJ2-7	TGCGCCAGCAGTCAATCGGGGCAAGAAGGACAGGGGGCCTACGAGCAGTACTTC	CASSQSGQEGQGAYEQYF
-	TRBV5-8	TRBD1	TRBJ2-7	TGTGCCAGCAGCTTTCTCGGACAGGTTACCTACGAGCAGTACTTC	CASSFLGQVTYEQYF
-	TRBV10-3	-	TRBJ1-2	TGTGCCATCAGTTCTGGACCGGTCTATGGCTACACCTTC	CAISSGPVYGYTF
-	TRBV2	-	TRBJ2-2	TGTGCCAGCAGTGCACAGGGTATAGGGACCGGGGAGCTGTTTTTT	CASSAQGIGTGELFF
-	TRBV7-2	-	TRBJ1-6	TGTGCCAGCAGTCCCGGGGAGCGCTCACCCCTCCACTTT	CASSPGERSPLHF
few	TRBV5-1	-	TRBJ1-4	TGCGCCAGCAGCTTGGACGGGGGGAGGAGTGGTGAAAAACTGTTTTTT	CASSLDGGRSGEKLFF
few	TRBV5-5	-	TRBJ1-1	TGTGCCAGCAGCTTGGAGGCCAGGGGTGAAGCTTTCTTT	CASSLEARGEAFF
-	TRBV27	-	TRBJ1-2	TGTGCCAGCAGTTTTGGCTCCCCCGTCAACGGCTACACCTTC	CASSFGSPVNGYTF
-	TRBV11-3	TRBD2	TRBJ2-7	TGTGCCAGCAGCTTAAAAACGGGGGACTATTTCCCTGACGAGCAGTACTTC	CASSLKTGDYFPDEQYF
few	TRBV6-2/TRBV6-3	TRBD1	TRBJ1-5	TGTGCCAGCAGTCAGCTGCGGACAGGAGATCAGCCCCAGCATTTT	CASSQLRTGDQPQHF
-	TRBV18	-	TRBJ1-2	TGTGCCAGCTCACCGGAGATCGACAGTAACTATGGCTACACCTTC	CASSPEIDSNYGYTF
-	TRBV25-1	-	TRBJ1-6	TGTGCCAGCAAAGAGACAACCGATAATTCACCCCTCCACTTT	CASKETTDNSPLHF
once	TRBV4-3	-	TRBJ1-6	TGCGCCAGCAGCCGCGAGGCAGGGACACCGAATTCACCCCTCCACTTT	CASSREAGTPNSPLHF
-	TRBV6-6	-	TRBJ1-5	TGTGCCAGCAGTTACTACGCTACAGATCAGCCCCAGCATTTT	CASSYYATDQPQHF
-	TRBV7-9	-	TRBJ1-4	TGTGCCAGCAGCTTAGGGCTGACGGGAACTAATGAAAAACTGTTTTTT	CASSLGLTGTNEKLFF
-	TRBV28	TRBD2	TRBJ2-7	TGTGCCAGCAGCCCGGGGGGGGGCTACGAGCAGTACTTC	CASSPGGGYEQYF
-	TRBV6-5	-	TRBJ2-2	TGTGCCAGCAACAAAGCAGGGTCCGGGGAGCTGTTTTTT	CASNKAGSGELFF
-	TRBV14	-	TRBJ1-4	TGTGCCAGCAGCCAAAGTGTAGGCCTACTGTTTTTT	CASSQSVGLLFF
-	TRBV7-2	-	TRBJ2-2	TGTGCCAGCAGCCCACTTTGGGGGCTAGCCGGGGAGCTGTTTTTT	CASSPLWGLAGELFF